The 5 T cell receptor beta chains below all came from one sample that was sequenced in a study of cytomegalovirus exposure and HLA in healthy donors (dated by TCRdb to 2015 to 2018). The protocol used for the library was the immunoSEQ multiplex PCR assay. For the multiplex PCR, a mixture combining 60 forward primers for TCR Vbeta segments and 13 reverse primers for TCR Jbeta segments was used. TCRdb provides this immuneACCESS table in a form limited to in-frame rearrangements. Some clones are lacking; in checked studies, under half of them reflect an unresolved V gene, and why the rest are absent is not known. A total of some 160,000 clones appear in this sample, around 80% of them only once. The ten top clones hold approximately 1.5% of the sample. The sequencing input was PBMCs. These receptors were obtained from a male donor in good health and CMV-seronegative.

V gene TRBV7-2 combines with J gene TRBJ2-1; 10 nucleotides align to TRBD2. V lost 1 base to trimming and J lost 4 bases; unmatched junction nucleotides: 10. The CDR3 extends over 18 amino acids. CDR1 is SGHTA, CDR2 FQGNSA, per germline. In nucleotides, the CDR3 is TGTGCCAGCAGCTTAGGAAGCGAGCGGGGGGGCTTGTACAATGAGCAGTTCTTC. Protein sequence: CASSLGSERGGLYNEQFF.

The J gene is TRBJ2-2, the V gene TRBV5-4; 8 bases line up with TRBD2. Germline V gene lookup returns CDR1 SGHNT and CDR2 YYREEE (reference sequence). J gave up 4 bases and V 4 bases, and 9 bases lay outside the gene matches. CDR3 length: 16 amino acids. The CDR3 is CASSQRTSLGTGELFF. DNA of the CDR3: TGTGCCAGCAGCCAAAGGACTAGCCTGGGCACCGGGGAGCTGTTTTTT.

This clone was seen once. The V and J genes are TRBV27 and TRBJ2-5, with TRBD2 matching 13 bases. Per the germline V gene, CDR1 is MNHEY and CDR2 is SMNVEV (reference sequence). This CDR3 has 15 amino acids. J gave up 2 bases and V 6 bases, and 3 bases lay outside the gene matches. DNA of the CDR3: TGTGCCAGCAGCCCGACTAGCGGGAGGCAAGAGACCCAGTACTTC. Protein product: CASSPTSGRQETQYF.

The chain joins TRBV4-2 to TRBJ1-1; D is perhaps TRBD1 (6 bases). The germline CDR1 and CDR2 sequences are LGHNA and YNFKEQ. This CDR3 comprises 13 residues. V was trimmed by 0 bases and J by 6 bases, leaving 8 bases between them. In DNA form, the CDR3 reads TGTGCCAGCAGCCAAGACAGGGGATCTGAAGCTTTCTTT. It is translated as CASSQDRGSEAFF.

The genes are TRBV2 and TRBJ2-7; D is perhaps TRBD1 (5 bases). Germline V gene lookup returns CDR1 SNHLY and CDR2 FYNNEI. The length of the CDR3 is 14 residues. Trimming took 2 bases from V and 2 from J, leaving 10 bases between them. The CDR3: CASSEPRVPYEQYF. In nucleotides, the CDR3 is TGTGCCAGCAGTGAACCCAGGGTCCCCTACGAGCAGTACTTC.